This TCR beta chain was retrieved from a study of breast tumors, draining lymph nodes, adjacent tissues. TCRdb fed the multiplex PCR reads into MiXCR, producing one record per CDR3 protein. Here the sample spans approximately 180,000 distinct CDR3 sequences, roughly a third being singletons. In this sample, this clonotype turned up many times. Germline CDR1 SNHLY, CDR2 FYNNEI. V gave up 6 bases and J gave up 4 bases; unmatched junction bases: 7. CDR3 size: 15 residues. Axillary draining lymph nodes of breast cancer patients supplied the node samples. The sequence derives from a female donor with breast cancer. Some clones in this sample may be carry-over from other donors' samples. V usage is TRBV2 and J usage is TRBJ2-2, with TRBD1 matching over 8 bases. The sequenced sample was axillary lymph node tissue. The chain's CDR3 is CASSSQGAFTGELFF. The CDR3 DNA reads as TGTGCCAGCAGCTCCCAGGGGGCCTTCACCGGGGAGCTGTTTTTT.